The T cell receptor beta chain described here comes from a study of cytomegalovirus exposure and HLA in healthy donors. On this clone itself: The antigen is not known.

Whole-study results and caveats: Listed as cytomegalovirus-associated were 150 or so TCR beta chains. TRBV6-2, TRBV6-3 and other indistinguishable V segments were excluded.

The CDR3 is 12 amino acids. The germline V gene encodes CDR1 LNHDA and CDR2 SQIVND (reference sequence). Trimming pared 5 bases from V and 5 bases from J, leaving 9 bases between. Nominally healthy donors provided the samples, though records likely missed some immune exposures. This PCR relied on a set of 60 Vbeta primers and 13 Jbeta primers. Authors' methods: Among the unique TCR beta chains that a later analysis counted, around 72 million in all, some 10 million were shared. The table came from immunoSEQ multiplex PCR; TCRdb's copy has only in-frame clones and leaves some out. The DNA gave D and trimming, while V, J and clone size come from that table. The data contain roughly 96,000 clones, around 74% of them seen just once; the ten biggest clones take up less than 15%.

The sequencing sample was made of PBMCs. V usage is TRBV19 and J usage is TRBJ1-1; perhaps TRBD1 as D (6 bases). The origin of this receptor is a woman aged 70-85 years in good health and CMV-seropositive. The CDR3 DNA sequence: TGTGCCAGTAGTGCAGGGGTTACTGAAGCTTTCTTT. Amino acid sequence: CASSAGVTEAFF.